This T cell receptor beta chain was found in a study of human T cells and chemical hapten exposure. Findings of the study overall: Expanded TCR counts at PT1 were positively correlated with the patch test score.

This CDR3 region has 16 residues. Germline loops: CDR1 MDHEN, CDR2 SYDVKM. The V end was cut by 6 bases, the J end by 4 bases, with 19 bases between. A few counts support this clonotype. The antigen is unknown. From the RACE reads, TCRdb called clonotypes with MiXCR, one entry per CDR3 protein. The sample has fewer than 95,000 distinct CDR3 sequences, around 10% seen once. The sample's time point: patch test 2, 6 weeks after DPC sensitization. The treatment is: therapeutic diphenylcyclopropenone sensitization with weekly scalp DPC. The sequence was collected from a man between 35 and 55 years old with alopecia areata. Some clones in this sample may be carry-over from other donors' samples. The sequencing used whole blood, collected in connection with sensitization to the hapten diphenylcyclopropenone (DPC). The chain joins TRBV28 to TRBJ1-5, with D perhaps matching TRBD1 (5 bases). DNA for the CDR3: TGTGCCAGCAGGCTTCCGGCCGCCGGGGGAAATCAGCCCCAGCATTTT. This encodes CASRLPAAGGNQPQHF.